These 24 T cell receptor beta chains share one sample of origin, sequenced in a study of T cell changes during pregnancy in multiple sclerosis. The repertoire was sequenced with immunoSEQ multiplex PCR; TCRdb's copy has only in-frame clones and lacks some. The sample contains tens of thousands of clones, about nine tenths of which appear only once. The sequencing used CD8+ T cells from peripheral blood mononuclear cells, collected in the second trimester of pregnancy. All receptors come from a female donor with multiple sclerosis, enrolled in a pregnancy study.

V gene TRBV9 combines with J gene TRBJ1-2; 9 bases line up with TRBD1. CDR1 is SGDLS, CDR2 YYNGEE, per germline. J was trimmed by 3 bases and V by 4 bases; bases with no gene match: 7. The CDR3 has 15 residues. Written as DNA, the CDR3 is TGTGCCAGCAGCACCCTGGACAGGGGAGACTATGGCTACACCTTC. The encoded protein is CASSTLDRGDYGYTF.

The genes are TRBV19 and TRBJ2-6; D may be TRBD2 (5 bases). Germline assignment: CDR1 LNHDA and CDR2 SQIVND (reference sequence). Trimming cost V 3 bases and J 0 bases, with 9 bases left between them. The CDR3 contains 16 residues. The CDR3 region is CASSMRVYSGANVLTF. The DNA for the CDR3 is TGTGCCAGTAGTATGAGGGTTTACTCTGGGGCCAACGTCCTGACTTTC.

The chain recombines TRBV15 with TRBJ1-1; unclear D gene. The V gene lost 6 bases and the J gene lost 5 bases, with 13 bases spanning the gap. CDR3 length: 13 amino acids. The germline CDR1 and CDR2 sequences are LNHNV and YYDKDF (reference sequence). CDR3 protein: CATSWSRGTEAFF. CDR3 nucleotide sequence: TGTGCCACCAGTTGGAGCCGGGGTACTGAAGCTTTCTTT.

The V call is TRBV11-2, the J call TRBJ2-3; D is uncertain. Trimming took 5 bases from V and 2 from J, leaving 17 bases between them. CDR3 size: 16 residues. CDR1 and CDR2 (germline): SGHAT, FQNNGV. CDR3 sequence (DNA): TGTGCCAGCAGCCTACACCCCCACGGAGACACAGATACGCAGTATTTT. It codes for CASSLHPHGDTDTQYF.

This clone was seen only once. The chain combines TRBV25-1 with TRBJ2-1; 8 bases are a match to TRBD2. This CDR3 is 17 amino acids long. Germline V gene data show CDR1 as MGHDK and CDR2 as SYGVNS. The trim removed 5 bases at V and 6 bases at J, leaving 15 bases unmatched. The CDR3 sequence is CASSSPGLAYPLNEQFF. The DNA of the CDR3 is TGTGCCAGCAGTTCCCCCGGACTAGCCTATCCTCTCAATGAGCAGTTCTTC.

The V gene is TRBV13, the J gene TRBJ1-1; D is perhaps TRBD1 (5 bases). The CDR3 sequence is 15 residues long. CDR1 and CDR2 (germline): PRHDT, FYEKMQ (reference sequence). Trimming removed 5 bases from V and 7 bases from J, with 20 bases in between. The CDR3: CASSILKDMVREAFF. Here the CDR3 DNA reads TGTGCCAGCAGCATCCTGAAGGACATGGTGCGTGAAGCTTTCTTT.

V gene TRBV27 combines with J gene TRBJ2-1; a possible D gene is TRBD2 (6 bases). This CDR3 is built from 15 residues. Trimming took off 1 base at V and 7 bases at J, with 14 bases between the two ends. Germline V gives CDR1 MNHEY, CDR2 SMNVEV (reference sequence). This CDR3 reads CASSLYSGSGNEQFF. The CDR3 DNA sequence: TGTGCCAGCAGTTTATATTCCGGGAGTGGAAATGAGCAGTTCTTC.

The chain has TRBV7-9 and TRBJ2-4; TRBD1 agrees at 8 bases. With V trimmed by 5 bases and J by 2 bases, 5 bases remained unmatched. Germline CDR1 and CDR2: SEHNR and FQNEAQ (reference sequence). This CDR3 comprises 15 residues. CDR3 in DNA: TGTGCCAGCAGCCAAGGACAGGGAACCAAAAACATTCAGTACTTC. Residues: CASSQGQGTKNIQYF. The full variable domain, with the rest looked up from reference TRBV7-9 and TRBJ2-4, is DTGVSQNPRHKITKRGQNVTFRCDPISEHNRLYWYRQTLGQGPEFLTYFQNEAQLEKSRLLSDRFSAERPKGSFSTLEIQRTEQGDSAMYLCASSQGQGTKNIQYFGAGTRLSVL.

The genes are TRBV7-6 and TRBJ1-5; D perhaps matches TRBD1 (6 bases). V gave up 1 base and J gave up 5 bases, with 12 bases separating them. Germline V gene lookup returns CDR1 SGHVS and CDR2 FNYEAQ. The CDR3 length is 15 residues. CDR3 bases: TGTGCCAGCAGCTTAGAGCAGGGGATGGATCAGCCCCAGCATTTT. It translates to CASSLEQGMDQPQHF.

The chain couples TRBV27 to TRBJ1-5; tentative D call: TRBD1 (6 bases). Germline lookup yields CDR1 MNHEY and CDR2 SMNVEV (reference sequence). V lost 5 bases, J lost 2 bases, and 16 bases lay in between. The CDR3 loop spans 16 amino acids. The CDR3 loop reads CASSPSAGVRNQPQHF. As DNA, the CDR3 is TGTGCCAGCAGTCCCAGCGCAGGGGTGCGCAATCAGCCCCAGCATTTT.

V gene TRBV7-6 combines with J gene TRBJ2-1, with 8 positions matching TRBD2. The junction had 10 bases not matched to a gene; V was cut back by 2 bases and J by 7 bases. CDR1 is SGHVS, CDR2 FNYEAQ, per germline. The CDR3 runs 16 residues. CDR3 sequence (DNA): TGTGCCAGCAGCTTAACCGGCGGGAGGCGGGGGAATGAGCAGTTCTTC. As protein: CASSLTGGRRGNEQFF. Full variable domain (outside the CDR3, taken from reference TRBV7-6 and TRBJ2-1): GAGVSQSPRYKVTKRGQDVALRCDPISGHVSLYWYRQALGQGPEFLTYFNYEAQQDKSGLPNDRFSAERPEGSISTLTIQRTEQRDSAMYRCASSLTGGRRGNEQFFGPGTRLTVL.

The chain uses TRBV5-1 and TRBJ2-1; 12 bases agree with TRBD2. The germline gives CDR1 SGHRS, CDR2 YFSETQ. The CDR3 contains 15 residues. V lost 4 bases, J lost 4 bases, and 3 bases stayed unmatched. CDR3 nucleotide sequence: TGCGCCAGCAGCGGCGGGACTAGCGGGTACAATGAGCAGTTCTTC. Translating gives CASSGGTSGYNEQFF.

The chain recombines TRBV6-4 with TRBJ1-2; 8 nucleotides line up with TRBD1. The CDR3 is 13 amino acids. Trimming removed 6 bases from V and 6 bases from J; junction bases left unmatched: 6. CDR1 is MRHNA and CDR2 is SNTAGT in the germline V gene. The CDR3: CASRNPGGDGYTF. The CDR3 coding sequence is TGTGCCAGCAGGAACCCAGGGGGCGATGGCTACACCTTC.

The chain couples TRBV19 to TRBJ2-2; the match to TRBD2 covers 10 bases. CDR3 length equals 16 residues. The ends lost 5 bases at V and 2 bases at J; junction bases unmatched: 5. In germline, CDR1 is LNHDA, CDR2 SQIVND (reference sequence). The CDR3 sequence: CASSVTSGVNTGELFF. Here the CDR3 DNA reads TGTGCCAGTAGTGTAACTAGCGGGGTTAACACCGGGGAGCTGTTTTTT.

To note about this clone: Other nucleotide sequences in the sample specify the same CDR3. The chain has TRBV5-1 and TRBJ1-5; D is possibly TRBD1 (6 bases). V dropped 0 bases and J dropped 2 bases, with 6 bases sitting between them. The CDR3 length is 14 residues. Germline lookup yields CDR1 SGHRS and CDR2 YFSETQ. The CDR3 DNA follows: TGCGCCAGCAGCTTGGGGACAGGCAATCAGCCCCAGCATTTT. Protein sequence: CASSLGTGNQPQHF.

This chain links TRBV2 with TRBJ2-2, with D possibly matching TRBD2 (5 bases). CDR3 length: 14 residues. Germline assignment: CDR1 SNHLY and CDR2 FYNNEI. The germline V and J ends were trimmed by 2 bases and 1 base, with 5 bases remaining between them. The CDR3: CASSERGNTGELFF. In nucleotides, the CDR3 is TGTGCCAGCAGTGAACGGGGGAACACCGGGGAGCTGTTTTTT.

This CDR3 reads CASSYEDGRTEAFF. Here the CDR3 DNA reads TGTGCCAGCAGTTACGAGGACGGGAGGACTGAAGCTTTCTTT. V and J are TRBV6-5 and TRBJ1-1; D remains ambiguous. The germline CDR1 and CDR2 sequences are MNHEY and SVGAGI. V shed 2 bases and J shed 5 bases, with 12 bases lying between them. This CDR3 is 14 amino acids long.

This chain uses TRBV19 with TRBJ1-1; no firm D call. CDR1 and CDR2 from the germline V gene are LNHDA and SQIVND (reference sequence). Trimming left V 5 bases short and J 2 bases short, with 9 bases between. CDR3 size: 13 residues. The CDR3 coding sequence is TGTGCCAGTAGTCTCGCGCTTAACACTGAAGCTTTCTTT. Translating it yields CASSLALNTEAFF. The complete variable domain, with remaining parts taken from reference TRBV19 and TRBJ1-1, reads DGGITQSPKYLFRKEGQNVTLSCEQNLNHDAMYWYRQDPGQGLRLIYYSQIVNDFQKGDIAEGYSVSREKKESFPLTVTSAQKNPTAFYLCASSLALNTEAFFGQGTRLTVV.

This chain links TRBV7-9 with TRBJ1-4; a possible D gene is TRBD1 (5 bases). The CDR3 is made up of 15 amino acids. CDR1 SEHNR and CDR2 FQNEAQ come from the germline V gene (reference sequence). Trimming took 5 bases from V and 5 from J, leaving 15 bases between them. CDR3 coding DNA: TGTGCCAGCAGCCCAGGGAGGGGCGGGAATGAAAAACTGTTTTTT. This sequence encodes CASSPGRGGNEKLFF.

The chain uses TRBV6-1 and TRBJ1-2; 7 bases map to TRBD1. After removal of 3 bases from V and 13 bases from J, the junction contained 8 bases not matched to a gene. The germline V gene encodes CDR1 MNHNS and CDR2 SASEGT. This CDR3 region has 12 residues. CDR3 nucleotide sequence: TGTGCCAGCAGTGAGGGGGACAGCCGCTTCACCTTC. This encodes CASSEGDSRFTF.

The chain links TRBV10-1 to TRBJ1-5; 7 nucleotides line up with TRBD1. V shed 2 bases and J 1 base; nucleotides not matched to a gene: 2. Germline CDR1 reads WNHNN; CDR2 reads SYGVQD (reference sequence). The CDR3 loop spans 15 amino acids. CDR3 residues: CASSEGQVSNQPQHF. The CDR3 nucleotides are TGCGCCAGCAGTGAGGGACAGGTGAGCAATCAGCCCCAGCATTTT.

V gene TRBV6-1 combines with J gene TRBJ1-1; D unresolved. The CDR3 covers 13 residues. Germline CDR1 and CDR2: MNHNS and SASEGT. Trimming took off 6 bases at V and 1 base at J, with 9 bases between the two ends. The DNA for the CDR3 is TGTGCCAGCAGAGTTTTAGAGAACACTGAAGCTTTCTTT. This gives the protein CASRVLENTEAFF.

The chain carries TRBV27 and TRBJ2-1, with 8 bases lining up with TRBD2. V lost 5 bases to trimming and J lost 6 bases; unmatched junction nucleotides: 18. Germline V lookup: CDR1 MNHEY, CDR2 SMNVEV (reference sequence). The CDR3 has 18 residues. The CDR3 is CASSPLAGVREEINEQFF. The CDR3 DNA reads TGTGCCAGCAGTCCCCTCGCGGGGGTGCGGGAGGAGATCAATGAGCAGTTCTTC.

The chain couples TRBV6-5 to TRBJ1-3; D is possibly TRBD1 (6 bases). V lost 4 bases, J lost 2 bases, and 12 bases lay in between. From germline, CDR1 is MNHEY and CDR2 SVGAGI. The CDR3 spans 15 residues. The DNA for the CDR3 is TGTGCCAGCAGTTTCCTGGACAGAACTGGAAACACCATATATTTT. Translating it yields CASSFLDRTGNTIYF.